The 6 T cell receptor beta chains given below trace back to one sample, sequenced in a study of beta chain features in type 1 diabetes. Of the isolated RNA, all was reverse transcribed, and so the sequenced material was expressed TCRB transcripts. Sequenced by immunoSEQ multiplex PCR; TCRdb stores in-frame clones only, minus some. The sample yields hundreds of thousands of clones, 10% to 15% seen once. The material sequenced was naive CD4+ T cells from blood. These receptors were obtained from a man aged 18 to 30 in good health.

This clone was counted only a few times. V and J are TRBV4-3 and TRBJ1-5; 7 bases fit TRBD1. The CDR3 extends over 16 amino acids. V lost 3 bases, J lost 4 bases, and 9 bases stayed unmatched. Germline assignment: CDR1 LGHNA and CDR2 YSLEER. The CDR3 protein is CASSQMGGRGNQPQHF. The CDR3 bases are TGCGCCAGCAGCCAGATGGGTGGCAGGGGGAATCAGCCCCAGCATTTT.

In this sample, this clone turned up a few times. The genes are TRBV4-3 and TRBJ1-5; the match to TRBD1 covers 8 bases. Germline trimming cut 0 bases from V and 6 bases from J; bases unmatched to any gene: 4. The V gene's germline CDR1 is LGHNA and CDR2 YSLEER. This CDR3 spans 15 amino acids. The CDR3: CASSQDQGAGQPQHF. CDR3 bases: TGCGCCAGCAGCCAAGACCAGGGGGCAGGTCAGCCCCAGCATTTT.

The chain has TRBV12-5 and TRBJ1-2, with TRBD1 matching over 10 bases. V lost 5 bases and J lost 3; bases outside the gene matches: 12. The CDR3 is 17 amino acids. Per the germline V gene, CDR1 is LGHNT and CDR2 is FRNRAP. CDR3 nucleotides: TGTGCTAGTGGTGGCCGGGACAGGGGAACGCTGGACTATGGCTACACCTTC. It is translated as CASGGRDRGTLDYGYTF.

The rearrangement uses TRBV5-6 and TRBJ1-2; D possibly corresponds to TRBD1 (5 bases). CDR1 and CDR2 (germline): SGHDT, YYEEEE. Trimming stripped 3 bases from V and 8 bases from J, with 20 bases between. This CDR3 has 15 amino acids. CDR3 in amino acids: CASSSVTQGNLGYTF. The CDR3 nucleotides read TGTGCCAGCAGCTCCGTGACGCAGGGTAACTTAGGCTACACCTTC.

The J gene is TRBJ2-5, the V gene TRBV6-1; 12 bases map to TRBD1. The CDR3 runs 15 residues. In germline, CDR1 is MNHNS, CDR2 SASEGT. V gave up 9 bases and J gave up 5 bases; unmatched junction bases: 10. The CDR3 sequence is CASLRDRGRWETQYF. CDR3 nucleotides: TGTGCCAGTCTCCGGGACAGGGGGCGCTGGGAGACCCAGTACTTC.

This sequence joins TRBV28 and TRBJ2-3; 11 nucleotides align to TRBD1. Trimming at V came to 2 bases and at J to 4 bases, leaving 11 bases not matched to a gene. Germline lookup yields CDR1 MDHEN and CDR2 SYDVKM. This CDR3 is built from 18 residues. The CDR3 bases are TGTGCCAGCAGTTTACAGCCACCGGGACAGGGGGTCGCAGATACGCAGTATTTT. Its translation: CASSLQPPGQGVADTQYF.